The TCR beta chain described here comes from a study of T cells in Graves' hyperthyroidism and ophthalmopathy. This clonotype was seen only a few times. Its antigen remains unidentified. The V segment lost 3 bases and the J segment 4 bases; nucleotides outside the gene matches: 8. Germline V CDR1 and CDR2: LGHNT, FRNRAP. The CDR3 spans 15 residues. The study's findings and limits: Most thyroid clonotypes with frequency above 0.001 were detected in blood.

Stability of Graves' hyperthyroidism was defined as absent ophthalmopathy progression within 18 months. Amplification targeted TCR beta CDR3 regions from RNA transcripts. Carried out on the TCR CDR3, a first-round RT-PCR used the HTBI primer set. From the multiplex PCR reads, TCRdb called clonotypes with MiXCR, one entry per CDR3 protein. The repertoire holds under 350,000 distinct CDR3 sequences, with 15% to 20% as singletons. V gene TRBV12-5 combines with J gene TRBJ1-2; TRBD1 aligns across 7 bases. Sequencing was performed on blood. The TCR originated in a woman aged 50 to 60 with Graves' hyperthyroidism. Here the CDR3 reads CASGFSTGPAYGYTF. CDR3 bases: TGTGCTAGTGGTTTCTCGACAGGGCCGGCCTATGGCTACACCTTC. The complete variable domain, with remaining parts taken from reference TRBV12-5 and TRBJ1-2, reads DARVTQTPRHKVTEMGQEVTMRCQPILGHNTVFWYRQTMMQGLELLAYFRNRAPLDDSGMPKDRFSAEMPDATLATLKIQPSEPRDSAVYFCASGFSTGPAYGYTFGSGTRLTVV.